Listed below are T cell receptor beta chains from one sample, sequenced in a study of blood T cell repertoires in COVID-19. Clones were sequenced by immunoSEQ multiplex PCR, and TCRdb holds only the in-frame ones, with some missing. The repertoire holds 110,000 or so clones, with more than 70% as singletons. Sequenced material: peripheral blood. The receptors derive from a woman in her seventies who had recovered from COVID-19. Each CDR3 is given with its conserved first and last residue. D genes are given only for firm matches. The size field is filled for only some rows; it gives once, few, many or a size class.

cdr3_nt | cdr3_aa | d_call | v_call | clone_size | j_call
TGCAGCGTTGAAGGCGGAAGACAGGGGAGGGTTACAGATACGCAGTATTTT | CSVEGGRQGRVTDTQYF | . | TRBV29-1 | . | TRBJ2-3
TGCGCCAGCAGCCCTACTAGCGGGTCCAACAATGAGCAGTTCTTC | CASSPTSGSNNEQFF | TRBD2 | TRBV4-3 | . | TRBJ2-1
TGTGCTAGTGGTTTGGCGGAGCGGCCAAAGTATTTT | CASGLAERPKYF | . | TRBV12-5 | . | TRBJ2-3
TGCGCCAGCAGTTGGGGACAGCCCGGGGAGACCCAGTACTTC | CASSWGQPGETQYF | TRBD1 | TRBV5-1 | . | TRBJ2-5
TGTGCCAGCAGCACGGGAGGGAAGCTAGCCAAAAACATTCAGTACTTC | CASSTGGKLAKNIQYF | TRBD2 | TRBV6-2/TRBV6-3 | . | TRBJ2-4
TGTGCCAGCAGTTACAGGAGCGAGCAGTACTTC | CASSYRSEQYF | . | TRBV6-5 | . | TRBJ2-7
TGTGCCAGCTCACCGGTGAACAGCTACACAGATACGCAGTATTTT | CASSPVNSYTDTQYF | . | TRBV18 | . | TRBJ2-3
TGCGCCAGCAGCCATAGGGGACAAGATGGCTACACCTTC | CASSHRGQDGYTF | . | TRBV4-3 | . | TRBJ1-2
TGTGCCAGCAGCTCCCTAGCGGGAGGGCCCTACGAGCAGTACTTC | CASSSLAGGPYEQYF | TRBD2 | TRBV7-2 | . | TRBJ2-7
TGTGCCAGCAGCTTGACCGCTGGAGGGGTCTACAATGAGCAGTTCTTC | CASSLTAGGVYNEQFF | . | TRBV5-6 | . | TRBJ2-1
TGTGCCAGCAGGACAGGTAGCAATCAGCCCCAGCATTTT | CASRTGSNQPQHF | . | TRBV12-3/TRBV12-4 | . | TRBJ1-5
TGTGCCAGCAGCCAATGGGACAGGGCGAGCAATCAGCCCCAGCATTTT | CASSQWDRASNQPQHF | TRBD1 | TRBV4-2 | few | TRBJ1-5
TGTGCCAGCAGTTTACTGACAGGGGGGGGCACTGAAGCTTTCTTT | CASSLLTGGGTEAFF | TRBD1 | TRBV28 | . | TRBJ1-1
TGTGCCAGCAGCTTGGCTCCGGGACAGGGGCCGTCTCGGAGATCGATCTTC | CASSLAPGQGPSRRSIF | TRBD1 | TRBV5-5 | . | TRBJ2-1
TGTGCCAGCAGCTCGACAGTTTCCTACGAGCAGTACTTC | CASSSTVSYEQYF | . | TRBV5-8 | . | TRBJ2-7
TGTGCCAGCAGTAGGAGACCGGGACAGGGGGCGCTAGGGCAGCCCCAGCATTTT | CASSRRPGQGALGQPQHF | TRBD1 | TRBV6-2/TRBV6-3 | once | TRBJ1-5
TGTGCCAGCAGCGGTCGAGCGGGACTCTCCTACGAGCAGTACTTC | CASSGRAGLSYEQYF | TRBD2 | TRBV7-2 | . | TRBJ2-7
TGTGCCACGACAGCCCGTAATGGAAACACCATATATTTT | CATTARNGNTIYF | . | TRBV6-5 | . | TRBJ1-3
TGTGCCAGTAGTATCTCGGGGTATAGCAATCAGCCCCAGCATTTT | CASSISGYSNQPQHF | . | TRBV19 | . | TRBJ1-5
TGTGCCAGCAGCCGCGGATTAAGGTCGGGTGAGACCCAGTACTTC | CASSRGLRSGETQYF | . | TRBV11-1 | . | TRBJ2-5
TGCAGCGTAGGAATAGCGGGAGCATCCGGCCACGAGCAGTACTTC | CSVGIAGASGHEQYF | TRBD2 | TRBV29-1 | . | TRBJ2-7
TGCGCCAGCCACGACAGGGAGGAAGGCTACACCTTC | CASHDREEGYTF | TRBD1 | TRBV5-1 | . | TRBJ1-2
TGTGCCAGCAGTGAGTACACAGGGGGCCGTGAGCAGTTCTTC | CASSEYTGGREQFF | TRBD1 | TRBV2 | . | TRBJ2-1
TGCGCCAGCAGGGACACCCTAAAAGCCCAAGAGACCCAGTACTTC | CASRDTLKAQETQYF | . | TRBV5-1 | once | TRBJ2-5
TGCGCCAGCAGCCCCTCCGGACAGGGAAACACTGAAGCTTTCTTT | CASSPSGQGNTEAFF | TRBD1 | TRBV4-3 | . | TRBJ1-1
TGTGCCAGCAGAGTTGACAGGGGCGATGAGCAGTTCTTC | CASRVDRGDEQFF | TRBD1 | TRBV2 | . | TRBJ2-1
TGCGCCAGCAGCCTATCCCAGGGGGCTTTCGCTTCACCCCTCCACTTT | CASSLSQGAFASPLHF | TRBD1 | TRBV4-3 | . | TRBJ1-6
TGTGCCAGCAGTTTTACAGTGTACGAGCAGTACTTC | CASSFTVYEQYF | . | TRBV12-3/TRBV12-4 | . | TRBJ2-7
TGCGCCAGCAGCCCACCAGGGGTATCGCGGAACACTGAAGCTTTCTTT | CASSPPGVSRNTEAFF | . | TRBV5-1 | . | TRBJ1-1
TGTGCCAGCAGCTTGGCGCCCCAGGGAGGAGAAGGAGCTTTCTTT | CASSLAPQGGEGAFF | . | TRBV5-4 | . | TRBJ1-1
TGTGCCAGCACCAAGGGACAGGGGGTTTGGGAGCAGTACTTC | CASTKGQGVWEQYF | TRBD1 | TRBV2 | . | TRBJ2-7
TGTGCCAGCTCACCGGAGGGGGGGGCCGCCGATACGCAGTATTTT | CASSPEGGAADTQYF | . | TRBV18 | . | TRBJ2-3
TGCGCCAGGCCCAGCATCGGGTACGAGCAGTACTTC | CARPSIGYEQYF | . | TRBV10-1 | . | TRBJ2-7
TGTGCCAGCAGTATCTCCCGGGACAGCGCTGGGGCCAACGTCCTGACTTTC | CASSISRDSAGANVLTF | TRBD1 | TRBV11-2 | . | TRBJ2-6
TGTGCCAGCAGTCGCGGGTCCAAACAGGGAGAGCAGTACTTC | CASSRGSKQGEQYF | . | TRBV28 | . | TRBJ2-7
TGTGCCAGCAACAGGAGCAATCAGCCCCAGCATTTT | CASNRSNQPQHF | . | TRBV6-6 | . | TRBJ1-5
TGCAGTGCTATTGACAGGGGGGACACTGAAGCTTTCTTT | CSAIDRGDTEAFF | TRBD1 | TRBV20-1 | . | TRBJ1-1
TGTGCCAGCAGCTTAAGCGGATACGAGCAGTACTTC | CASSLSGYEQYF | . | TRBV7-2 | . | TRBJ2-7
TGTGCCAGCAGCTTGGGAGGTGCTTCAGATACGCAGTATTTT | CASSLGGASDTQYF | . | TRBV5-4 | . | TRBJ2-3
TGTGCCAGCAGTTCGCGACAGGGCGTCCGGGAAAAACTGTTTTTT | CASSSRQGVREKLFF | TRBD1 | TRBV27 | . | TRBJ1-4
TGTGCCTCTTACCAGGCGGGTCGGGCCTATGGCTACACCTTC | CASYQAGRAYGYTF | . | TRBV30 | . | TRBJ1-2
TGTGCCAGCAGCTTCCGGACTAGCGGGACCCAAGAGACCCAGTACTTC | CASSFRTSGTQETQYF | TRBD2 | TRBV7-2 | . | TRBJ2-5
TGTGCCAGCAGCTTGGAGACAGGGAACGCCGGGGAGCTGTTTTTT | CASSLETGNAGELFF | TRBD1 | TRBV5-4 | . | TRBJ2-2
TGTGCCAGCTCAGCGGGACAGGGGTACAATGAGCAGTTCTTC | CASSAGQGYNEQFF | TRBD1 | TRBV18 | . | TRBJ2-1
TGTGCCAGCAGTATTATATCCCCCACAGGGCGTCAGCCCCAGCATTTT | CASSIISPTGRQPQHF | . | TRBV27 | . | TRBJ1-5
TGTGCCAGCAGCCAAGAGACGGGAAACGAAAAACTGTTTTTT | CASSQETGNEKLFF | . | TRBV3-1/TRBV3-2 | . | TRBJ1-4
TGTGCCAGCAGCCCGTGGCAGGGTATCGGCAATCAGCCCCAGCATTTT | CASSPWQGIGNQPQHF | . | TRBV7-8 | few | TRBJ1-5
TGTGCCAGCAGCTTAGAGGGGACAATAGGATCCAATGAGCAGTTCTTC | CASSLEGTIGSNEQFF | . | TRBV7-2 | . | TRBJ2-1
TGTGCCAGCTCACCCAGGACAGGGGCGGATGAAAAACTGTTTTTT | CASSPRTGADEKLFF | TRBD1 | TRBV18 | . | TRBJ1-4
TGCGCCAGCAGGGAACCGGGACAGGGGTCATCACCCCTCCACTTT | CASREPGQGSSPLHF | TRBD1 | TRBV5-1 | few | TRBJ1-6
TGTGCCAGCAGTTCAAGAGGGGGTTTCACCGGGGAGCTGTTTTTT | CASSSRGGFTGELFF | . | TRBV7-3 | . | TRBJ2-2